Listed below are T cell receptor beta chains from one sample, sequenced in a study of technical replicates of blood from a handful of donors. The method was immunoSEQ multiplex PCR; TCRdb's version includes in-frame clones alone and lacks a portion of them. The data hold about 100,000 clones, with 95% observed a single time. Sequencing used T cells isolated from PBMCs. The receptors stem from a human donor in good health. CDR3s leave out the opening cysteine and the closing phenylalanine or tryptophan.

>TRBJ2-5|TRBV5-1
ASSLSLPQETQY
>TRBJ2-4|TRBV15
ATSSDSGNIQY
>TRBJ2-7|TRBV6-1
ASTRTGSYEQY
>TRBJ1-5|TRBV25-1
ASSRTGDSNQPQH
>TRBJ2-7|TRBV4-2
ASSQITGYMSYEQY
>TRBJ2-1|TRBV10-3
AISAGLGGGGITSYNEQF
>TRBJ2-1|TRBV7-9
ASSLGDRVGQF
>TRBJ2-7|TRBV7-2
ASSPGGLTYEQY
>TRBJ2-7|TRBV28
ASSLGPWPYEQY
>TRBJ1-5|TRBV27
ASSLSWQGGGNSNQPQH
>TRBJ1-1|TRBV2
ASIGDRVLAF
>TRBJ2-1|TRBV27
ASTPGEASGSNEQF
>TRBJ2-7|TRBV6-5
ASRGGGGLIYEQY
>TRBJ2-5|TRBV28
ASRSPNRVRLETQY
>TRBJ2-5|TRBV6-1
ASSRGIGETQY
>TRBJ2-2|TRBV7-7
ASSFDITGELF
>TRBJ1-1|TRBV2
AGQTGQPNTEAF
>TRBJ2-1|TRBV7-9
ASSYGGYNEQF
>.|TRBV10-2
ASSEFQAYEQY
>TRBJ2-5|TRBV28
ASSFPAGGGETQY